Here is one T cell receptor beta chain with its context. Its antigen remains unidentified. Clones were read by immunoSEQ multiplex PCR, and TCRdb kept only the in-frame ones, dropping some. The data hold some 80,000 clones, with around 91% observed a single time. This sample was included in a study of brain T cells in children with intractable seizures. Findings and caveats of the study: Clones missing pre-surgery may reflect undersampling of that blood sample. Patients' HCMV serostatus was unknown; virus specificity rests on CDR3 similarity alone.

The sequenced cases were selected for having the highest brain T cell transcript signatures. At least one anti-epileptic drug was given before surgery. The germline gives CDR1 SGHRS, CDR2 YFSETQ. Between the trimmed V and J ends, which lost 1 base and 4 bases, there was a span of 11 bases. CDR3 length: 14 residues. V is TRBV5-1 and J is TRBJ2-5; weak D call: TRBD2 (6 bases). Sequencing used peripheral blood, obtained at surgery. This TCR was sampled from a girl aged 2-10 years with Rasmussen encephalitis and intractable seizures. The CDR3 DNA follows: TGCGCCAGCAGCTTGACGGGAGATGGAGAGACCCAGTACTTC. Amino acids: CASSLTGDGETQYF.